The 21 T cell receptor beta chains given below trace back to one sample, sequenced in a study of beta chain features in type 1 diabetes. The investigators reverse transcribed all of the isolated RNA, so they sequenced expressed TCRB transcripts. Here immunoSEQ multiplex PCR was the method, and the copy in TCRdb shows in-frame clones only, minus some. The sample consists of hundreds of thousands of clones, about 15% of them appearing once. The sample was naive CD4+ T cells from blood. Receptor source: a man aged 30 to 45 in good health.

This clone has more than one count but fewer than ten. The chain combines TRBV2 with TRBJ2-5; 8 bases fit TRBD2. V dropped 4 bases and J dropped 5; count of bases not matched to a gene: 6. The CDR3 covers 14 residues. The germline V gene has CDR1 SNHLY and CDR2 FYNNEI. CDR3 amino acids: CASSAGLGIETQYF. The CDR3 DNA reads as TGTGCCAGCAGTGCGGGACTAGGTATCGAGACCCAGTACTTC.

Notes on this clone: This same CDR3 is encoded by further DNA sequences in the sample. V usage is TRBV18 and J usage is TRBJ2-5; tentative D call: TRBD2 (5 bases). This CDR3 spans 13 amino acids. V dropped 5 bases and J dropped 2 bases, with 9 bases sitting between them. Per germline, CDR1 KGHSH and CDR2 LQKENI. CDR3 sequence: CASSAGSQETQYF. CDR3 in DNA: TGTGCCAGCTCAGCTGGGAGTCAAGAGACCCAGTACTTC.

The chain joins TRBV10-3 to TRBJ1-1; no clear D. The V end lost 4 bases, the J end lost 1 base, and 1 base lay between the germline ends. CDR1 is ENHRY, CDR2 SYGVKD, per germline. The CDR3 spans 11 residues. The CDR3 loop is CAISGNTEAFF. The CDR3 DNA is TGTGCCATCAGTGGGAACACTGAAGCTTTCTTT.

This chain links TRBV4-3 with TRBJ2-1; D tentatively fits TRBD1 or TRBD2 (5 bases each). The V gene lost 0 bases and the J gene lost 9 bases, with 9 bases spanning the gap. From germline, CDR1 is LGHNA and CDR2 YSLEER. The length of the CDR3 is 13 residues. CDR3 protein: CASSQDWGSEQFF. The CDR3 nucleotides are TGCGCCAGCAGCCAAGATTGGGGGAGTGAGCAGTTCTTC.

The CDR3 loop reads CASSLVPGVGAEQFF. The CDR3 nucleotides read TGTGCCAGCAGCTTAGTTCCTGGTGTGGGCGCAGAGCAGTTCTTC. This chain joins TRBV7-2 and TRBJ2-1, with unresolved D. V lost 1 base to trimming and J lost 10 bases, with 17 bases between them. CDR3 length equals 15 residues. From germline, CDR1 is SGHTA and CDR2 FQGNSA.

In its sample, this clone was seen a few times. The chain employs TRBV29-1 and TRBJ2-3; TRBD2 aligns across 8 bases. CDR1 is SQVTM, CDR2 ANQGSEA, per germline. The CDR3 has 14 amino acids. V gave up 1 base and J gave up 2 bases; unmatched junction bases: 2. As DNA, the CDR3 is TGCAGCGTTGAAGCGGGAGGGAACACAGATACGCAGTATTTT. Translation gives CSVEAGGNTDTQYF.

This clone was recorded at least ten times. V is TRBV9 and J is TRBJ2-1; 8 nucleotides line up with TRBD2. The CDR3 contains 16 residues. The junction had 6 bases not matched to a gene; V was cut back by 0 bases and J by 4 bases. Germline CDR1 SGDLS, CDR2 YYNGEE. CDR3 sequence: CASSVVASGSYNEQFF. The CDR3 coding sequence is TGTGCCAGCAGCGTAGTAGCTAGCGGGTCTTACAATGAGCAGTTCTTC.

The CDR3 sequence: CASSVQGQGQPQHF. The CDR3 nucleotides read TGTGCCAGCAGTGTACAGGGTCAGGGACAGCCCCAGCATTTT. The chain links TRBV27 to TRBJ1-5; a weak D match, TRBD1 (6 bases). The V gene's germline CDR1 is MNHEY and CDR2 SMNVEV (reference sequence). V was cut by 5 bases and J by 7 bases, with 15 bases left in between. The length of the CDR3 is 14 residues.

This chain connects TRBV7-8 to TRBJ1-6; D is possibly TRBD1 (6 bases). The germline V gene has CDR1 SGHVS and CDR2 FQNEAQ. The CDR3 is 16 amino acids. V was pared by 3 bases and J by 6 bases, with 15 bases between. CDR3 loop: CASSFGRGGGNSPLHF. The CDR3 DNA reads as TGTGCCAGCAGCTTTGGCAGGGGAGGCGGTAATTCACCCCTCCACTTT.

This clone was seen only a few times. This sequence joins TRBV13 and TRBJ2-1, with 7 positions matching TRBD2. J lost 8 bases, V lost 5 bases, and 9 bases had no gene match. Per the germline V gene, CDR1 is PRHDT and CDR2 is FYEKMQ (reference sequence). This CDR3 has 14 residues. DNA of the CDR3: TGTGCCAGCAGCCCTAGCGGTCTGGGAGATGAGCAGTTCTTC. Its protein is CASSPSGLGDEQFF.

V usage is TRBV18 and J usage is TRBJ2-3; D remains ambiguous. The V and J ends lost 3 bases and 0 bases respectively, with 13 bases between them. CDR3 size: 16 residues. The germline V gene has CDR1 KGHSH and CDR2 LQKENI. This CDR3 is CASSPDNGASTDTQYF. CDR3 coding DNA: TGTGCCAGCTCACCCGACAACGGCGCTAGCACAGATACGCAGTATTTT. Variable domain in full (rest from reference TRBV18 and TRBJ2-3): NAGVMQNPRHLVRRRGQEARLRCSPMKGHSHVYWYRQLPEEGLKFMVYLQKENIIDESGMPKERFSAEFPKEGPSILRIQQVVRGDSAAYFCASSPDNGASTDTQYFGPGTRLTVL.

This chain joins TRBV29-1 and TRBJ1-2, with D unclear. CDR3 length equals 13 residues. CDR1 and CDR2 (germline): SQVTM, ANQGSEA. Trimming cost V 7 bases and J 0 bases, with 12 bases left between them. The CDR3 bases are TGCAGCGCCGGAGTAGGAGCTAACTATGGCTACACCTTC. This gives the protein CSAGVGANYGYTF.

CDR3 sequence: CASSLEYTEAFF. In DNA, the CDR3 is TGTGCCAGCAGCTTAGAGTACACTGAAGCTTTCTTT. The chain employs TRBV7-9 and TRBJ1-1; D is ambiguous. Germline V lookup: CDR1 SEHNR, CDR2 FQNEAQ (reference sequence). CDR3 length equals 12 residues. V was trimmed by 1 base and J by 3 bases, leaving 3 bases between them. The full variable domain, its missing parts supplied by reference TRBV7-9 and TRBJ1-1, is DTGVSQNPRHKITKRGQNVTFRCDPISEHNRLYWYRQTLGQGPEFLTYFQNEAQLEKSRLLSDRFSAERPKGSFSTLEIQRTEQGDSAMYLCASSLEYTEAFFGQGTRLTVV.

The chain couples TRBV27 to TRBJ2-5, with no clear D. This CDR3 contains 14 residues. CDR1 and CDR2 (germline): MNHEY, SMNVEV (reference sequence). The ends were cut back, 4 bases at V and 0 bases at J, with 9 bases in the middle. CDR3 sequence reads: CASSSARHQETQYF. Here the CDR3 DNA reads TGTGCCAGCAGTTCTGCCCGCCACCAAGAGACCCAGTACTTC.

This clone occurred many times. This rearrangement joins TRBV13 to TRBJ2-3; no clear D. Germline V gene data show CDR1 as PRHDT and CDR2 as FYEKMQ (reference sequence). This CDR3 contains 13 residues. The ends were cut back, 3 bases at V and 6 bases at J, with 10 bases in the middle. CDR3 protein: CASSFFRMDTQYF. The CDR3 nucleotides read TGTGCCAGCAGCTTTTTCCGGATGGATACGCAGTATTTT.

The V call is TRBV15, the J call TRBJ2-3; D may correspond to TRBD1 or TRBD2 (5 bases each). V dropped 3 bases and J dropped 4 bases, with 5 bases sitting between them. Germline V gene data show CDR1 as LNHNV and CDR2 as YYDKDF (reference sequence). There are 12 residues in the CDR3. CDR3 sequence reads: CATSRGPDTQYF. DNA for the CDR3: TGTGCCACCAGCAGGGGACCAGATACGCAGTATTTT.

This sequence joins TRBV30 and TRBJ1-3; D is ambiguous. The CDR3 has 13 amino acids. The V gene's germline CDR1 is GTSNPN and CDR2 SVGIG (reference sequence). Trimming stripped 2 bases from V and 0 bases from J, with 5 bases between. The CDR3 coding sequence is TGTGCCTGGAGTCCGGTCTCTGGAAACACCATATATTTT. This translates into CAWSPVSGNTIYF. Drawing the rest from reference TRBV30 and TRBJ1-3, the complete variable domain is SQTIHQWPATLVQPVGSPLSLECTVEGTSNPNLYWYRQAAGRGLQLLFYSVGIGQISSEVPQNLSASRPQDRQFILSSKKLLLSDSGFYLCAWSPVSGNTIYFGEGSWLTVV.

V gene TRBV19 combines with J gene TRBJ2-5; 7 positions match TRBD1. Germline loops: CDR1 LNHDA, CDR2 SQIVND (reference sequence). This CDR3 comprises 14 residues. Trimming at V came to 4 bases and at J to 5 bases, leaving 7 bases not matched to a gene. CDR3 loop: CASSRRQGGETQYF. DNA of the CDR3: TGTGCCAGTAGTAGACGACAGGGCGGGGAGACCCAGTACTTC. Together with reference TRBV19 and TRBJ2-5, the CDR3 gives the full variable domain: DGGITQSPKYLFRKEGQNVTLSCEQNLNHDAMYWYRQDPGQGLRLIYYSQIVNDFQKGDIAEGYSVSREKKESFPLTVTSAQKNPTAFYLCASSRRQGGETQYFGPGTRLLVL.

This clone showed up just a few times. The identical CDR3 is also encoded by other nucleotide sequences in the sample. This chain links TRBV30 with TRBJ2-3; D is undetermined. The CDR3 is made up of 13 amino acids. The V end was cut by 0 bases, the J end by 3 bases, with 7 bases between. CDR1 is GTSNPN and CDR2 is SVGIG in the germline V gene (reference sequence). The CDR3 here is CAWSVRLTDTQYF. The CDR3 DNA is TGTGCCTGGAGTGTCAGGCTAACAGATACGCAGTATTTT.

As regards this clone: One end of the junction does not line up with germline, which may come from a read error. The CDR3 DNA follows: TGTGCTAGCAGCTTAAGGACAGGGTGGAGCTCCTACAATGAGCAGTTCTTC. Protein product: CASSLRTGWSSYNEQFF. V is TRBV7-7 and J is TRBJ2-1; 8 positions agree with TRBD1. From germline, CDR1 is SSHAT and CDR2 FNYEAQ (reference sequence). The CDR3 extends over 17 amino acids.

This clone was detected a few times. The V gene is TRBV7-2, the J gene TRBJ2-7; 8 bases align to TRBD1. Germline assignment: CDR1 SGHTA and CDR2 FQGNSA. CDR3 length: 16 amino acids. Trimming took 1 base from V and 0 from J; bases not matched to a gene: 5. CDR3 DNA sequence: TGTGCCAGCAGCTTAGTGGGACAGGAGAGCTCCTACGAGCAGTACTTC. Translating it yields CASSLVGQESSYEQYF.